Listed here are 6 T cell receptor beta chains from one sample, sequenced in a study of cytomegalovirus exposure and HLA in healthy donors (dated by TCRdb to the late 2010s). To prepare the library, the immunoSEQ multiplex PCR assay was applied. For the multiplex PCR, a mixture combining 60 forward primers for TCR Vbeta segments and 13 reverse primers for TCR Jbeta segments was used. Here the immuneACCESS table is served through TCRdb, limited to in-frame sequences with V and J called. Missing clones are a known gap in these copies; in checked studies unresolved V genes cover under half, and the rest lacks a known reason. The sample table contains around 99,000 clones; only one count was recorded for around three quarters of them. 3.5% to 5% of the sample belongs to the ten largest clones. The sequencing sample was made of PBMCs. These TCRs come from a male donor in good health and CMV-seronegative.

This clone was seen a handful of times. The chain links TRBV5-1 to TRBJ2-7; TRBD2 matches 9 bases. The germline V gene encodes CDR1 SGHRS and CDR2 YFSETQ. This CDR3 spans 15 amino acids. V was clipped by 0 bases and J by 4 bases; unmatched bases: 5. CDR3 sequence: CASSLDLGLAYEQYF. Written as DNA, the CDR3 is TGCGCCAGCAGCTTGGACCTGGGACTAGCATACGAGCAGTACTTC.

The sample holds a few counts of this clone. This chain uses TRBV6-1 with TRBJ1-5; 8 nucleotides align to TRBD1. V dropped 2 bases and J dropped 6; count of bases not matched to a gene: 9. Germline CDR1 reads MNHNS; CDR2 reads SASEGT. The CDR3 is 16 residues long. The CDR3 here is CASSESYAGGGQPQHF. DNA of the CDR3: TGTGCCAGCAGTGAATCCTATGCAGGGGGCGGTCAGCCCCAGCATTTT.

This clone showed up just once. This rearrangement joins TRBV5-1 to TRBJ2-1, with 15 bases aligning to TRBD2. CDR3 length equals 16 residues. Trimming removed 1 base from V and 9 bases from J; junction bases left unmatched: 5. CDR1 is SGHRS and CDR2 is YFSETQ in the germline V gene. The CDR3 protein is CASSLWGGLAGGEQFF. CDR3 coding DNA: TGCGCCAGCAGCTTGTGGGGGGGACTAGCGGGAGGTGAGCAGTTCTTC. Filled out from reference TRBV5-1 and TRBJ2-1, the complete variable domain reads KAGVTQTPRYLIKTRGQQVTLSCSPISGHRSVSWYQQTPGQGLQFLFEYFSETQRNKGNFPGRFSGRQFSNSRSEMNVSTLELGDSALYLCASSLWGGLAGGEQFFGPGTRLTVL.

This chain uses TRBV11-2 with TRBJ2-7, with 7 bases that match TRBD1. Germline V gene data show CDR1 as SGHAT and CDR2 as FQNNGV. Germline trimming cut 4 bases from V and 0 bases from J; bases unmatched to any gene: 3. The CDR3 has 14 amino acids. The CDR3 nucleotides are TGTGCCAGCAGCTCCCGGGACAGCTCCTACGAGCAGTACTTC. Its translation: CASSSRDSSYEQYF.

The chain uses TRBV30 and TRBJ2-1, with D tentatively TRBD1 (7 bases). From germline, CDR1 is GTSNPN and CDR2 SVGIG (reference sequence). With 7 bases removed from V and 8 bases from J, the gap between germline ends came to 18 bases. CDR3 length: 13 residues. This CDR3 is CAFRGDPGYEQFF. Here the CDR3 DNA reads TGTGCCTTCAGGGGGGACCCAGGGTATGAGCAGTTCTTC.

This chain connects TRBV30 to TRBJ1-1; D unclear. This CDR3 comprises 16 residues. With 5 bases removed from V and 10 bases from J, the gap between germline ends came to 29 bases. Germline V gene data show CDR1 as GTSNPN and CDR2 as SVGIG (reference sequence). CDR3 loop: CAWRGYSTLKAWGAFF. CDR3 nucleotide sequence: TGTGCCTGGCGCGGGTACTCAACACTGAAGGCCTGGGGAGCTTTCTTT.